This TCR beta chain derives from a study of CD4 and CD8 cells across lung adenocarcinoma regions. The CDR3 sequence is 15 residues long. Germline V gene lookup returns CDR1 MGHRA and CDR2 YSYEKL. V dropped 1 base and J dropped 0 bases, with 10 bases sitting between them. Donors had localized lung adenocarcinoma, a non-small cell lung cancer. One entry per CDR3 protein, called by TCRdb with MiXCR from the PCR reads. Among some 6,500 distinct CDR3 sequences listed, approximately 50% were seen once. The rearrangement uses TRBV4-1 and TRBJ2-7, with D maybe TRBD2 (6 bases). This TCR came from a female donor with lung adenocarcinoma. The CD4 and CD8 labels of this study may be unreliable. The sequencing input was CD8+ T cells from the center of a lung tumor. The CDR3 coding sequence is TGCGCCAGCAGCCAAGGACACGGGAGCTCCTACGAGCAGTACTTC. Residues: CASSQGHGSSYEQYF.